Listed below are T cell receptor beta chains from one sample, sequenced in a study of OX40 agonist ivuxolimab in advanced cancers. Only in-frame clones appear in the TCRdb table, and some are missing; sequencing was by immunoSEQ multiplex PCR. The sample contains approximately 76,000 clones, roughly 94% of which appear only once. Sequencing was performed on CD4+ or CD8+ T cells sorted from blood, taken in a trial of the OX40 agonist ivuxolimab. The receptors originated from an adult with an advanced solid tumor such as melanoma, head and neck, liver or kidney cancer. The CDR3 runs from the conserved cysteine through the conserved F or W. D genes are given only for firm matches. The size field is filled for only some rows; it gives once, few, many or a size class.

J gene | clone size | V gene | D gene | CDR3 protein | CDR3 DNA
TRBJ2-1 | few | TRBV4-3 | TRBD2 | CASSQGTSGDYNEQFF | TGCGCCAGCAGCCAAGGGACTAGCGGAGACTACAATGAGCAGTTCTTC
TRBJ1-5 | once | TRBV7-2 | - | CASSLARFGGNQPQHF | TGTGCCAGCAGCTTAGCGCGGTTTGGGGGCAATCAGCCCCAGCATTTT
TRBJ2-1 | - | TRBV4-3 | TRBD2 | CASSLEGLAGGNEQFF | TGCGCCAGCAGCCTCGAGGGGCTAGCGGGAGGGAATGAGCAGTTCTTC
TRBJ2-2 | - | TRBV7-9 | - | CASSLPRGVRSGELFF | TGTGCCAGCAGCCTCCCTAGGGGGGTGCGGTCCGGGGAGCTGTTTTTT
TRBJ1-2 | - | TRBV20-1 | - | CSANYGYTF | TGCAGTGCTAACTATGGCTACACCTTC
TRBJ1-1 | - | TRBV30 | - | CAWSVGPEAFF | TGTGCCTGGAGTGTAGGCCCTGAAGCTTTCTTT
TRBJ2-7 | - | TRBV5-4 | - | CASSFKAGAHEQYF | TGTGCCAGCAGCTTCAAGGCGGGGGCCCACGAGCAGTACTTC
TRBJ2-7 | few | TRBV4-1 | - | CASSQGYGRGYEQYF | TGCGCCAGCAGCCAAGGTTATGGCAGGGGCTACGAGCAGTACTTC
TRBJ2-7 | - | TRBV7-9 | TRBD2 | CASSPQASSGRIPYEQYF | TGTGCCAGCAGCCCGCAGGCTTCTAGCGGGAGAATTCCCTACGAGCAGTACTTC
TRBJ2-1 | - | TRBV5-6 | TRBD2 | CASSLWRLAGNEQFF | TGTGCCAGCAGCTTGTGGCGACTAGCGGGAAATGAGCAGTTCTTC
TRBJ2-1 | - | TRBV6-5 | TRBD2 | CASSLGLAEGEQFF | TGTGCCAGCAGCCTGGGACTAGCGGAGGGGGAGCAGTTCTTC
TRBJ2-7 | - | TRBV5-1 | TRBD2 | CASSLAGTYEQYF | TGCGCCAGCAGCTTAGCGGGGACCTACGAGCAGTACTTC
TRBJ2-7 | - | TRBV7-8 | - | CASSSRQVVRYEQYF | TGTGCCAGCAGCTCCAGACAGGTGGTCAGGTACGAGCAGTACTTC
TRBJ2-2 | - | TRBV7-8 | - | CASSLPGTNTGELFF | TGTGCCAGCAGCTTACCTGGGACGAACACCGGGGAGCTGTTTTTT
TRBJ1-1 | - | TRBV5-6 | TRBD1 | CASSLTRTGEAFF | TGTGCCAGCAGCTTAACCCGGACAGGGGAAGCTTTCTTT
TRBJ1-6 | once | TRBV7-2 | - | CASSLAQGMNSPLHF | TGTGCCAGCAGCTTAGCCCAGGGTATGAATTCACCCCTCCACTTT
TRBJ2-7 | - | TRBV29-1 | - | CSVEDDNLYEQYF | TGCAGCGTTGAAGATGACAACCTCTACGAGCAGTACTTC
TRBJ1-2 | - | TRBV14 | - | CASSQDHQGNGYTF | TGTGCCAGCAGCCAAGATCACCAGGGAAATGGCTACACCTTC
TRBJ1-4 | - | TRBV12-5 | TRBD1 | CASGLAMRDSEKLFF | TGTGCTAGTGGTTTGGCCATGCGGGACAGTGAAAAACTGTTTTTT
TRBJ1-2 | few | TRBV19 | TRBD1 | CASSTGQNPNYGYTF | TGTGCCAGTAGTACGGGACAGAATCCTAACTATGGCTACACCTTC
TRBJ1-2 | - | TRBV29-1 | - | CSVAGADGYTF | TGCAGCGTTGCGGGGGCTGATGGCTACACCTTC
TRBJ2-7 | - | TRBV25-1 | - | CASSPPREQYF | TGTGCCAGCTCCCCCCCCCGGGAGCAGTACTTC
TRBJ1-1 | - | TRBV21-1 | - | CASSPTSRDRGELTEAFF | TGTGCCAGCAGCCCAACGTCCCGGGACAGGGGGGAGCTCACTGAAGCTTTCTTT
TRBJ1-5 | - | TRBV4-1 | TRBD1 | CASSVGQMSNQPQHF | TGCGCCAGCAGCGTGGGACAGATGAGCAATCAGCCCCAGCATTTT
TRBJ1-6 | - | TRBV9 | TRBD1 | CASSVEGTGGNSPLHF | TGTGCCAGCAGCGTAGAGGGGACAGGGGGTAATTCACCCCTCCACTTT
TRBJ2-3 | - | TRBV4-2 | - | CASSIGLGGDTQYF | TGTGCCAGCAGCATCGGACTGGGGGGAGATACGCAGTATTTT
TRBJ2-7 | - | TRBV10-2 | - | CASEEGVVDSSYEQYF | TGCGCCAGCGAGGAAGGAGTCGTGGACAGCTCCTACGAGCAGTACTTC
TRBJ2-2 | - | TRBV2 | TRBD2 | CASSEASGRAGVELFF | TGTGCCAGCAGTGAAGCTAGCGGGAGGGCCGGGGTGGAGCTGTTTTTT
TRBJ1-4 | - | TRBV4-2 | - | CASTPRNEKLFF | TGTGCCAGCACCCCCCGCAACGAAAAACTGTTTTTT
TRBJ1-5 | - | TRBV9 | - | CASSVGGGNQPQHF | TGTGCCAGCAGCGTTGGGGGGGGCAATCAGCCCCAGCATTTT
TRBJ2-7 | - | TRBV11-3 | - | CASSEGTYSYEQYF | TGTGCCAGCAGCGAGGGGACGTACTCCTACGAGCAGTACTTC
TRBJ2-7 | - | TRBV10-3 | - | CAISGGGVSYEQYF | TGTGCCATCAGTGGAGGGGGGGTTTCCTACGAGCAGTACTTC
TRBJ2-2 | - | TRBV7-3 | - | CASSYLTGELFF | TGTGCCAGCAGCTATCTCACCGGGGAGCTGTTTTTT
TRBJ2-2 | - | TRBV29-1 | - | CSVSGSTGELFF | TGCAGCGTGAGCGGGTCCACCGGGGAGCTGTTTTTT
TRBJ1-2 | - | TRBV13 | - | CASSLGQLYYGYTF | TGTGCCAGCAGCCTAGGACAGTTATATTATGGCTACACCTTC
TRBJ2-1 | - | TRBV4-2 | - | CASSQDLRSNEQFF | TGTGCCAGCAGCCAAGATTTGAGGAGTAATGAGCAGTTCTTC
TRBJ2-3 | - | TRBV19 | TRBD2 | CASSPGLAGGPSRLTDTQYF | TGTGCCAGTAGTCCAGGACTAGCGGGAGGGCCTTCCCGCCTCACAGATACGCAGTATTTT
TRBJ2-4 | - | TRBV6-6 | - | CASSGVMAKNIQYF | TGTGCCAGCAGCGGGGTAATGGCCAAAAACATTCAGTACTTC
TRBJ2-3 | - | TRBV27 | TRBD2 | CASSPGTSGRDTQYF | TGTGCCAGCAGTCCGGGGACTAGCGGGAGGGATACGCAGTATTTT
TRBJ2-5 | - | TRBV9 | TRBD2 | CASSSSLGLAGQETQYF | TGTGCCAGCAGCTCCTCGCTGGGCCTAGCGGGACAAGAGACCCAGTACTTC
TRBJ2-7 | - | TRBV9 | TRBD1 | CASSGSGGPYEQYF | TGTGCCAGCAGCGGATCAGGGGGCCCCTACGAGCAGTACTTC
TRBJ1-5 | - | TRBV10-3 | - | CAISESISGVSNQPQHF | TGTGCCATCAGTGAGTCGATTTCGGGGGTTAGCAATCAGCCCCAGCATTTT
TRBJ2-4 | - | TRBV30 | - | CAWMGPQGGNIQYF | TGTGCCTGGATGGGTCCCCAGGGGGGAAACATTCAGTACTTC
TRBJ2-3 | once | TRBV25-1 | - | CASSDLSVRDLTTDTQYF | TGTGCCAGCAGTGATTTGTCGGTGCGGGACCTAACGACAGATACGCAGTATTTT
TRBJ1-1 | - | TRBV11-3 | - | CASRTNLNTEAFF | TGTGCCAGCAGGACGAATTTGAACACTGAAGCTTTCTTT
TRBJ2-7 | - | TRBV6-1 | - | CASRTRGHIYEQYF | TGTGCCAGCAGAACCAGGGGACATATCTACGAGCAGTACTTC
TRBJ2-3 | - | TRBV9 | TRBD2 | CASSATGLAEVTDTQYF | TGTGCCAGCAGCGCGACGGGACTAGCGGAGGTCACAGATACGCAGTATTTT
TRBJ2-3 | - | TRBV7-6 | TRBD2 | CASSLLGGRAMDTQYF | TGTGCCAGCAGCCTCCTGGGGGGGAGGGCCATGGATACGCAGTATTTT
TRBJ2-7 | - | TRBV28 | - | CASSNDRTLSYEQYF | TGTGCCAGCAGCAATGACAGGACCCTGTCTTACGAGCAGTACTTC
TRBJ2-7 | few | TRBV19 | - | CASSNLPAYEQYF | TGTGCCAGTAGTAATCTTCCAGCCTACGAGCAGTACTTC
TRBJ1-1 | - | TRBV28 | - | CASSIRVTEAFF | TGTGCCAGCAGTATCCGGGTCACTGAAGCTTTCTTT
TRBJ2-1 | - | TRBV4-1 | - | CASSQPTLGRDEQFF | TGCGCCAGCAGCCAGCCTACTTTGGGGAGAGATGAGCAGTTCTTC